The rows below give T cell receptor beta chains drawn from one sample of a study of T cells after yellow fever vaccination. TCRdb processed the 5' RACE reads anew with MiXCR; each CDR3 protein has one entry. The top ten hold around an eighth of the sample, which has under 600,000 distinct CDR3 sequences, 13% seen once. The sequences come from PBMCs, collected on the day of the yellow fever booster vaccination. These receptors all stem from a man aged 30 to 45 who received the YFV17D yellow fever vaccine. Both conserved end residues are part of each CDR3. Fields, in order: V gene, clone size, CDR3 protein. Clone sizes are given selectively: once, few, many, or a class where the clone is expanded.

TRBV7-9	few	CASSLDSGDTQETQYF
TRBV18	-	CASSPSIGELFF
TRBV19	-	CASRSKGTGEQFF
TRBV12-3/TRBV12-4	-	CASSFDRGRSLAGGSDTQYF
TRBV20-1	-	CSARFADGYEQYF
TRBV18	few	CASSPSAGVWETQYF
TRBV7-3	-	CASSGSISSYEQYF
TRBV6-1	-	CASRDAGKRNEQFF
TRBV2	-	CAFCLGSGLAGAGDTQYF
TRBV20-1	few	CSAHRGQETQYF
TRBV5-1	-	CASSLEPSGTGGEQYF
TRBV29-1	-	CSVARETQYF
TRBV3-1	-	CASSQRDYWGYEQYF
TRBV29-1	-	CSVRLASSYEQYF
TRBV28	-	CASSWGQEEGTDTQYF
TRBV4-2	-	CVSSQDGLAGGWGYGYTF
TRBV20-1	few	CSATTGALNTEAFF
TRBV29-1	few	CSVEARFFTDTQYF
TRBV21-1	-	CASSKVMTSGSYGELFF
TRBV5-1	-	CASRPEGNEQFF
TRBV7-9	-	CASNPGTGGQETQYF
TRBV6-1	-	CASKRGHRSYEQYF
TRBV23-1	-	CASSQTRHVGDEQFF
TRBV20-1	few	CSAGRKDEQFF
TRBV6-1	-	CASTLRRKSSYNEQFF
TRBV6-1	few	CASRTRGGGGTGELFF
TRBV6-5	few	CASSYTSGRARETQYF
TRBV28	-	CASSSGWGSGQGPYEQYF
TRBV19	few	CASSIRGGSHYLDNEQFF
TRBV7-9	few	CASSLFGTSGTDTQYF
TRBV29-1	many	CSVVGQGLSVQFF
TRBV12-3/TRBV12-4	many	CASSLASSGTGLETQYF
TRBV4-1	-	CASSITGTAYNEQFF
TRBV7-8	-	CASRRQGNPTGELFF
TRBV5-1	-	CASSSDGSNQPQHF
TRBV7-2	once	CASSRTQTQYF
TRBV28	many	CASSSSTGELFF
TRBV15	few	CATSRGLGGPGGF
TRBV5-6	few	CASRQGPNTGELFF
TRBV28	few	CASKVMTGELNTEAFF
TRBV5-6	-	CASSFWEAVSNQPQHF
TRBV29-1	few	CSVRDANEQFF
TRBV29-1	-	CSVVLAGVTDTQYF
TRBV19	few	CASSIDLRQGVSGANVLTF
TRBV5-6	few	CASSGGRRGSYEQYF
TRBV20-1	-	CSASRGNSPLHF
TRBV20-1	-	CSASRTGGGNYGYTF
TRBV30	few	CAWSRGQASTDTQYF
TRBV20-1	-	CSDRAGGPDTQYF
TRBV18	-	CASSPKDWGGHNEQFF
TRBV20-1	-	CSAYWTGGLNTEAFF
TRBV6-6	-	CATGRSTEAFF